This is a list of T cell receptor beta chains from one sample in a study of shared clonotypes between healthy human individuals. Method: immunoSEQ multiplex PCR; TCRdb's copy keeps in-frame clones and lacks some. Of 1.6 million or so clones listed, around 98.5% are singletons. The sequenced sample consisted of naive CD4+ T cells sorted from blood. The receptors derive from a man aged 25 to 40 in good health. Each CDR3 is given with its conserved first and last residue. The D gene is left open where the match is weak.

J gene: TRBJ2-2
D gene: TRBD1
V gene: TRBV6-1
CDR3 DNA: TGTGCCACGCCTTACGTACAGGGGTCCGGGGAGCTGTTTTTT
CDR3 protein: CATPYVQGSGELFF

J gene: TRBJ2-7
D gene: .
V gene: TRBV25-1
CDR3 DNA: TGTGCCAGCGCTACTCTCTTTTACGAGCAGTACTTC
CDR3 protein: CASATLFYEQYF

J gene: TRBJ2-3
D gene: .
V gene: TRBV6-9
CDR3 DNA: TGTGCCAGCACCCTATACCTAGGAACCACAGATACGCAGTATTTT
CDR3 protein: CASTLYLGTTDTQYF

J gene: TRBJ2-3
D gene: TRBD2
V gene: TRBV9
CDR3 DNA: TGTGCCAGCAGCGCTCAACCGAGTAGCGGGAGAGCAGATACGCAGTATTTT
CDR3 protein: CASSAQPSSGRADTQYF

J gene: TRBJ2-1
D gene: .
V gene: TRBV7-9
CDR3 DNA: TGTGCCAGCAGCTTAGACGGGATGGGCAATGAGCAGTTCTTC
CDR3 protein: CASSLDGMGNEQFF

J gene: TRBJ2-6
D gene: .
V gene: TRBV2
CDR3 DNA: TGTGCCAGCTGTCAGGCTGGGGCCAACGTCCTGACTTTC
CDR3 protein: CASCQAGANVLTF

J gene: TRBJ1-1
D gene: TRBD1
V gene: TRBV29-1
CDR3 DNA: TGCAGCGTTGAAGATCTCCACAGGGGTACTGAAGCTTTCTTT
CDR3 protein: CSVEDLHRGTEAFF

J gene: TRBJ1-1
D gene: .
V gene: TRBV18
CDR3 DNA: TGTGCCAGCTCACCACTAACAGGGAACACTGAAGCTTTCTTT
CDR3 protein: CASSPLTGNTEAFF

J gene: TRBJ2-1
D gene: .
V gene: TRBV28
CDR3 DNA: TGTGCCAGCAGTTTATATCTGGGTAGCTCCTACAATGAGCAGTTCTTC
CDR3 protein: CASSLYLGSSYNEQFF

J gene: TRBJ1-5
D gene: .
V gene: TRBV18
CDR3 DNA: TGTGCCAGCTCAAAAGGACAAGGGAGGTATAGCAATCAGCCCCAGCATTTT
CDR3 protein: CASSKGQGRYSNQPQHF

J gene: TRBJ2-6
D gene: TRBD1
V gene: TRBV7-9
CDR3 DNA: TGTGCCAGCAGCCTAGGGGGCGCATTAACTGGGGCCAACGTCCTGACTTTC
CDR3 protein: CASSLGGALTGANVLTF